This record concerns one TCR beta chain sequence. This sample is part of a study of blood T cell repertoires in COVID-19. Study background: PBMCs, B-cell-depleted T cells, or T cells provided the cDNA or gDNA that made up the material.

How the authors handled the data: Amplification of reference gene primers provided the estimated nucleated cell counts. Some clones are missing from TCRdb's copy, which holds only in-frame ones; the method was immunoSEQ multiplex PCR. The V and J calls and clone size come from that table; D and trimming were worked out from the DNA. The sample includes 100,000 to 150,000 clones, about four fifths of them seen just once. The CDR3 covers 16 residues. V lost 5 bases and J lost 9; bases outside the gene matches: 16. Looked up from germline, CDR1 is SGHTA and CDR2 is FQGTGA. J is TRBJ2-3 and V is TRBV7-3; 8 nucleotides match TRBD2. The source of this sequence is a man aged 35 to 55 with active or convalescent COVID-19. The sequencing sample was made of peripheral blood. The CDR3 DNA reads TGTGCCAGCAGCCAAGAGAGCGGGAGAGTAAAGGGGACGCAGTATTTT. It is translated as CASSQESGRVKGTQYF.